Each of the 27 T cell receptor beta chains below was sequenced from the same sample in a study of blood T cell repertoires in COVID-19. Profiling relied on immunoSEQ multiplex PCR, and the TCRdb table lists in-frame clones only, not all of them. The repertoire has a few hundred thousand clones, around 89% of them found once; the top ten carry approximately 1.6%. Specimen: peripheral blood. All receptors derive from a woman between 25 and 40 years old with COVID-19, enrolled during active disease.

This rearrangement joins TRBV5-1 to TRBJ1-6; perhaps TRBD1 as D (5 bases). Germline values: CDR1 SGHRS, CDR2 YFSETQ. The V end lost 4 bases, the J end lost 0 bases, and 11 bases lay between the germline ends. The length of the CDR3 is 16 residues. This CDR3 is CASSPRQSSYNSPLHF. In DNA form, the CDR3 reads TGCGCCAGCAGCCCCCGACAGAGCTCCTATAATTCACCCCTCCACTTT.

The chain uses TRBV9 and TRBJ1-2, with 8 bases that match TRBD1. V shed 3 bases and J 8 bases; nucleotides not matched to a gene: 15. The CDR3 length is 16 residues. The germline CDR1 and CDR2 sequences are SGDLS and YYNGEE. The DNA of the CDR3 is TGTGCCAGCAGCGAAACACAGAGAGACAGGGGATACGGCTACACCTTC. Translation gives CASSETQRDRGYGYTF.

Only one count was recorded for this clone. The chain recombines TRBV4-1 with TRBJ2-7, with TRBD1 matching 9 bases. Germline V gives CDR1 MGHRA, CDR2 YSYEKL. This CDR3 is built from 15 residues. J lost 1 base, V lost 6 bases, and 7 bases had no gene match. The CDR3 DNA reads TGCGCCAGCAGGCGCCGGGACAGGGTATCCTACGAGCAGTACTTC. Its translation: CASRRRDRVSYEQYF.

This chain connects TRBV11-3 to TRBJ2-5; 12 nucleotides line up with TRBD2. Germline CDR1 reads SGHNT; CDR2 reads YENEEA. V dropped 2 bases and J dropped 1; count of bases not matched to a gene: 8. The length of the CDR3 is 18 residues. The CDR3: CASSLTSGGPQFQETQYF. CDR3 bases: TGTGCCAGCAGCTTAACTAGCGGGGGGCCACAATTCCAAGAGACCCAGTACTTC.

The chain joins TRBV27 to TRBJ2-2; 15 positions match TRBD2. V lost 5 bases to trimming and J lost 4 bases; unmatched junction nucleotides: 11. The germline V gene has CDR1 MNHEY and CDR2 SMNVEV (reference sequence). This CDR3 region has 19 residues. Here the CDR3 reads CASSIGGLAGGYSTGELFF. The DNA of the CDR3 is TGTGCCAGCAGTATTGGGGGACTAGCGGGGGGATATAGCACCGGGGAGCTGTTTTTT.

The chain recombines TRBV6-5 with TRBJ1-2; TRBD1 is a possible D gene (6 bases). Germline values: CDR1 MNHEY, CDR2 SVGAGI. V was shortened by 7 bases and J by 3 bases, with 18 bases between the two germline ends. This CDR3 region has 15 residues. The CDR3, as DNA: TGTGCCAGCACCTCGGGGGGCGCAGGCCACTATGGCTACACCTTC. Translation gives CASTSGGAGHYGYTF.

The gene calls are TRBV7-2 and TRBJ1-1; the match to TRBD1 covers 9 bases. Germline-derived CDR1 and CDR2 are SGHTA and FQGNSA. Unmatched junction bases numbered 10, after V lost 5 bases and J lost 3 bases. CDR3 length: 16 residues. CDR3 residues: CASSLHNRDRDTEAFF. DNA of the CDR3: TGTGCCAGCAGCCTACATAACCGGGACAGGGACACTGAAGCTTTCTTT.

This chain connects TRBV9 to TRBJ2-3, with a possible D match to TRBD2 (6 bases). Germline loops: CDR1 SGDLS, CDR2 YYNGEE. The CDR3 has 16 amino acids. Trimming took off 3 bases at V and 6 bases at J, with 20 bases between the two ends. The CDR3 DNA follows: TGTGCCAGCAGCGCTGTATACAGCGGAGGGGTGGATACGCAGTATTTT. Amino acid sequence: CASSAVYSGGVDTQYF.

Notes on this clone: The same CDR3 also results from other DNA sequences found in this sample. V gene TRBV18 combines with J gene TRBJ1-2, with 12 bases that match TRBD1. The germline CDR1 and CDR2 sequences are KGHSH and LQKENI. Trimming cost V 2 bases and J 4 bases; bases outside gene matches: 2. The CDR3 covers 15 residues. CDR3 coding DNA: TGTGCCAGCTCACCAGGGGGACAGGGGGCCTATGGCTACACCTTC. Translating gives CASSPGGQGAYGYTF.

The V call is TRBV24-1, the J call TRBJ2-2, with D perhaps TRBD1 (6 bases). From germline, CDR1 is KGHDR and CDR2 SFDVKD. Trimming removed 4 bases at V and 6 bases at J, with 17 bases between. The CDR3 length is 16 residues. Here the CDR3 reads CATSESGTPSPGELFF. In DNA, the CDR3 is TGTGCCACCAGTGAGTCCGGGACACCGTCCCCCGGGGAGCTGTTTTTT.

This chain connects TRBV9 to TRBJ1-1; unclear D gene. Trimming removed 0 bases from V and 5 bases from J, with 8 bases in between. CDR3 length: 13 amino acids. Per germline, CDR1 SGDLS and CDR2 YYNGEE. As DNA, the CDR3 is TGTGCCAGCAGCGTAGGGGGAGATACTGAAGCTTTCTTT. It specifies CASSVGGDTEAFF.

The rearrangement links TRBV6-1 to TRBJ2-7, with D possibly being TRBD2 (7 bases). CDR1 and CDR2 (germline): MNHNS, SASEGT. Trimming left V 3 bases short and J 2 bases short, with 14 bases between. CDR3 length: 15 amino acids. The CDR3 loop reads CASSEGGGGAYEQYF. As DNA, the CDR3 is TGTGCCAGCAGTGAGGGGGGAGGGGGAGCCTACGAGCAGTACTTC.

The rearrangement joins TRBV18 to TRBJ2-7; D not certain. The CDR3 has 13 amino acids. The V gene's germline CDR1 is KGHSH and CDR2 LQKENI. V shed 2 bases and J shed 3 bases, with 8 bases lying between them. The CDR3 bases are TGTGCCAGCTCACCAGGCAGTTTCTACGAGCAGTACTTC. It is translated as CASSPGSFYEQYF.

The chain has TRBV29-1 and TRBJ2-2; 8 bases line up with TRBD2. With 4 bases clipped from V and 7 bases from J, the junction kept 2 bases outside the gene matches. CDR3 length: 12 amino acids. Germline V gene sequence: CDR1 SQVTM, CDR2 ANQGSEA. The CDR3 spells CSVGAGGGELFF. DNA for the CDR3: TGCAGCGTTGGGGCGGGGGGCGGGGAGCTGTTTTTT.

V is TRBV28 and J is TRBJ1-2; no firm D call. The CDR3 has 13 residues. In germline, CDR1 is MDHEN, CDR2 SYDVKM. Trimming shortened V by 1 base and J by 1 base, and 4 bases separated the two germline ends. The CDR3 loop is CASSLSVNYGYTF. The CDR3 coding sequence is TGTGCCAGCAGTTTATCAGTTAACTATGGCTACACCTTC.

The CDR3 protein is CATSRDTGSPLHF. The CDR3 DNA is TGTGCCACCAGCAGGGACACCGGATCACCCCTCCACTTT. The V call is TRBV15, the J call TRBJ1-6; a possible D gene is TRBD1 (5 bases). The CDR3 is made up of 13 amino acids. Germline V gene lookup returns CDR1 LNHNV and CDR2 YYDKDF (reference sequence). V was trimmed by 3 bases and J by 10 bases, leaving 10 bases between them.

The CDR3 region is CASSPGGGPDTQYF. As DNA, the CDR3 is TGTGCCAGCAGCCCAGGGGGCGGCCCAGATACGCAGTATTTT. The chain employs TRBV9 and TRBJ2-3; TRBD1 matches 8 bases. Looked up from germline, CDR1 is SGDLS and CDR2 is YYNGEE. This CDR3 comprises 14 residues. J lost 4 bases, V lost 4 bases, and 5 bases had no gene match.

The V call is TRBV7-2, the J call TRBJ1-1; TRBD1 might be the D (6 bases). This CDR3 has 15 residues. Trimming took 2 bases from V and 4 from J, leaving 14 bases between them. CDR1 and CDR2 from the germline V gene are SGHTA and FQGNSA. This chain's CDR3 is CASSLHREVATEAFF. The CDR3 nucleotides are TGTGCCAGCAGCTTACACAGGGAAGTGGCCACTGAAGCTTTCTTT.

This chain joins TRBV18 and TRBJ1-4, with no clear D. V lost 3 bases and J lost 8, with 10 bases in between. This CDR3 is 13 amino acids long. The V gene's germline CDR1 is KGHSH and CDR2 LQKENI. CDR3 protein: CASSPRGWEKLFF. The CDR3 DNA reads TGTGCCAGCTCACCCCGGGGTTGGGAAAAACTGTTTTTT.

V gene TRBV19 combines with J gene TRBJ1-3, with TRBD1 as a possible D gene (6 bases). The V gene's germline CDR1 is LNHDA and CDR2 SQIVND (reference sequence). V shed 5 bases and J shed 8 bases, with 19 bases lying between them. There are 15 residues in the CDR3. CDR3 residues: CASSGRTVGRYTIYF. CDR3 nucleotides: TGTGCCAGTAGTGGGCGGACAGTCGGCAGGTACACCATATATTTT.

This clone was seen a few times. V and J are TRBV6-6 and TRBJ2-7; TRBD1 matches at 9 bases. The CDR3 totals 14 residues. Germline trimming cut 7 bases from V and 6 bases from J; bases unmatched to any gene: 10. CDR1 MNHNY and CDR2 SVGAGI come from the germline V gene (reference sequence). As DNA, the CDR3 is TGTGCCAGCAACGACGGACAGGGGATTCGCGAGCAGTACTTC. It specifies CASNDGQGIREQYF.

The V and J genes are TRBV2 and TRBJ2-3; tentatively, D is TRBD2 (6 bases). The length of the CDR3 is 14 residues. V dropped 10 bases and J dropped 2 bases, with 16 bases sitting between them. Germline CDR1 and CDR2: SNHLY and FYNNEI. CDR3 sequence: CATNPGLSTDTQYF. In DNA form, the CDR3 reads TGTGCCACCAACCCGGGACTTTCCACAGATACGCAGTATTTT.

V is TRBV4-3 and J is TRBJ1-1; weak D call: TRBD1 (5 bases). Germline CDR1 reads LGHNA; CDR2 reads YSLEER. The CDR3 runs 14 residues. Trimming took off 5 bases at V and 4 bases at J, with 14 bases between the two ends. The DNA for the CDR3 is TGCGCCAGCAGCATAACCGGGGGGGGCACTGAAGCTTTCTTT. Translated, it gives CASSITGGGTEAFF.

The chain uses TRBV6-5 and TRBJ1-6; a weak D match, TRBD1 (6 bases). Germline lookup yields CDR1 MNHEY and CDR2 SVGAGI. Trimming stripped 0 bases from V and 6 bases from J, with 9 bases between. The CDR3 totals 15 residues. In DNA, the CDR3 is TGTGCCAGCAGTTACTCGGACAGATTTAATTCACCCCTCCACTTT. Translated, it gives CASSYSDRFNSPLHF.

The chain links TRBV6-5 to TRBJ1-4, with a possible D match to TRBD1 (5 bases). Trimming took off 2 bases at V and 0 bases at J, with 7 bases between the two ends. CDR1 MNHEY and CDR2 SVGAGI come from the germline V gene. This CDR3 contains 15 residues. The CDR3 region is CASSYAGATNEKLFF. The CDR3 region has the DNA TGTGCCAGCAGTTACGCGGGGGCAACTAATGAAAAACTGTTTTTT.

J is TRBJ1-1 and V is TRBV27; no clear D gene. Trimming took off 5 bases at V and 0 bases at J, with 7 bases between the two ends. This CDR3 region has 13 residues. Germline assignment: CDR1 MNHEY and CDR2 SMNVEV (reference sequence). The CDR3 is CASSGQMNTEAFF. CDR3 bases: TGTGCCAGCAGTGGGCAGATGAACACTGAAGCTTTCTTT.

The chain recombines TRBV10-3 with TRBJ2-1, with 14 positions matching TRBD2. Losses at the gene ends were 4 bases for V and 0 bases for J; bases not matched to a gene: 5. Germline V lookup: CDR1 ENHRY, CDR2 SYGVKD. The CDR3 has 18 residues. CDR3: CAISGGLAGAFSYNEQFF. CDR3 sequence (DNA): TGTGCCATCAGTGGGGGACTAGCGGGGGCGTTCTCCTACAATGAGCAGTTCTTC.